Listed here are 29 T cell receptor beta chains from one sample, sequenced in a study of CD8+ T cells in alopecia areata. Regarding treatment: oral pan-JAK inhibitor, 5-10 mg twice daily. The authors extracted RNA and reverse transcribed it into cDNA as the sequencing template. Some clones are missing from TCRdb's copy, which holds only in-frame ones; the method was immunoSEQ multiplex PCR. The table records some 98,000 clones, 50% to 75% of them present only once. Sequencing was performed on CD8+ T cells sorted from blood, taken at week 4, from a patient treated with tofacitinib. These receptor sequences come from a human donor with alopecia areata.

This chain uses TRBV7-2 with TRBJ2-3, with 9 bases that match TRBD1. CDR1 is SGHTA, CDR2 FQGNSA, per germline. After removal of 4 bases from V and 6 bases from J, the junction contained 5 bases not matched to a gene. The CDR3 consists of 14 residues. CDR3 sequence reads: CASSSLTGGDTQYF. CDR3 DNA sequence: TGTGCCAGCAGCTCATTAACAGGGGGCGATACGCAGTATTTT.

The rearrangement joins TRBV27 to TRBJ2-5; 11 bases align to TRBD2. The CDR3 is 15 residues long. After removal of 6 bases from V and 3 bases from J, the junction contained 6 bases not matched to a gene. Germline V gives CDR1 MNHEY, CDR2 SMNVEV (reference sequence). This CDR3 reads CASRHLSGGEETQYF. In DNA, the CDR3 is TGTGCCAGCAGACACCTTAGCGGGGGGGAAGAGACCCAGTACTTC.

The chain combines TRBV29-1 with TRBJ1-5; D perhaps matches TRBD1 (6 bases). The CDR3 sequence is 15 residues long. Germline CDR1 SQVTM, CDR2 ANQGSEA. Trimming pared 5 bases from V and 6 bases from J, leaving 20 bases between. The CDR3 loop reads CSVITTGMGIQPQHF. As DNA, the CDR3 is TGCAGCGTTATTACCACAGGGATGGGAATTCAGCCCCAGCATTTT. The complete variable domain, with remaining parts taken from reference TRBV29-1 and TRBJ1-5, reads SAVISQKPSRDICQRGTSLTIQCQVDSQVTMMFWYRQQPGQSLTLIATANQGSEATYESGFVIDKFPISRPNLTFSTLTVSNMSPEDSSIYLCSVITTGMGIQPQHFGDGTRLSIL.

This clone appeared a few times. In the same sample, other DNA sequences code for this CDR3. The chain couples TRBV5-1 to TRBJ1-1; 7 bases agree with TRBD1. The CDR3 runs 16 residues. Unmatched junction bases numbered 5, after V lost 0 bases and J lost 0 bases. The germline V gene encodes CDR1 SGHRS and CDR2 YFSETQ. The CDR3 region has the DNA TGCGCCAGCAGCTTGGAACAGGGGCTGGTGAACACTGAAGCTTTCTTT. This sequence encodes CASSLEQGLVNTEAFF.

This clone came up a few times. The chain is built from TRBV7-9 and TRBJ2-1, with D possibly being TRBD2 (7 bases). This CDR3 has 14 amino acids. Trimming left V 0 bases short and J 10 bases short, with 13 bases between. Germline V CDR1 and CDR2: SEHNR, FQNEAQ (reference sequence). Written as DNA, the CDR3 is TGTGCCAGCAGCTTAGCCCCCACGGGGGGCGAGCAGTTCTTC. Translating it yields CASSLAPTGGEQFF.

The rearrangement uses TRBV27 and TRBJ2-2, with 11 positions matching TRBD2. Germline CDR1 and CDR2: MNHEY and SMNVEV (reference sequence). CDR3 length equals 17 residues. Germline trimming cut 6 bases from V and 5 bases from J; bases unmatched to any gene: 11. The CDR3 spells CASSSVRRLAGTGELFF. The DNA of the CDR3 is TGTGCCAGCAGCTCGGTGAGGCGACTAGCGGGAACCGGGGAGCTGTTTTTT.

The CDR3 region is CASSLGLAGSTDTQYF. The DNA for the CDR3 is TGTGCCAGCAGTTTAGGACTAGCGGGGTCGACAGATACGCAGTATTTT. The J gene is TRBJ2-3, the V gene TRBV27, with 12 bases aligning to TRBD2. The V segment lost 2 bases and the J segment 3 bases; nucleotides outside the gene matches: 3. This CDR3 has 16 amino acids. In germline, CDR1 is MNHEY, CDR2 SMNVEV (reference sequence).

The V call is TRBV28, the J call TRBJ2-7; D is perhaps TRBD2 (6 bases). The CDR3 totals 13 residues. Germline CDR1 reads MDHEN; CDR2 reads SYDVKM. Trimming pared 6 bases from V and 3 bases from J, leaving 12 bases between. The CDR3 coding sequence is TGTGCCAGCAGGCGGGACGGAGACTACGAGCAGTACTTC. This sequence encodes CASRRDGDYEQYF.

The genes are TRBV11-2 and TRBJ2-7; D gene unclear. From germline, CDR1 is SGHAT and CDR2 FQNNGV. The CDR3 loop spans 13 amino acids. Trimming pared 3 bases from V and 2 bases from J, leaving 8 bases between. The CDR3 DNA is TGTGCCAGCAGCTTTTTAGACCCCTACGAGCAGTACTTC. Translating gives CASSFLDPYEQYF.

The chain has TRBV4-3 and TRBJ2-7; a weak D match, TRBD2 (5 bases). Germline CDR1 LGHNA, CDR2 YSLEER. The CDR3 is made up of 17 amino acids. V shed 0 bases and J shed 3 bases, with 18 bases lying between them. DNA for the CDR3: TGCGCCAGCAGCCAAGAGGTTCCGGGCCTAGCTTTCTACGAGCAGTACTTC. It specifies CASSQEVPGLAFYEQYF.

The rearrangement uses TRBV5-1 and TRBJ1-1, with D hard to call. CDR3 size: 15 residues. CDR1 and CDR2 from the germline V gene are SGHRS and YFSETQ. Trimming shortened V by 0 bases and J by 1 base, and 10 bases separated the two germline ends. Here the CDR3 reads CASSLVSAQNTEAFF. CDR3 coding DNA: TGCGCCAGCAGCTTGGTGTCAGCACAGAACACTGAAGCTTTCTTT.

V is TRBV27 and J is TRBJ2-3, with 7 bases identical to TRBD2. J lost 2 bases, V lost 7 bases, and 9 bases had no gene match. Germline V gives CDR1 MNHEY, CDR2 SMNVEV (reference sequence). The CDR3 loop spans 15 amino acids. Here the CDR3 reads CASTPLADYTDTQYF. The DNA of the CDR3 is TGTGCCAGCACCCCTCTAGCGGACTACACAGATACGCAGTATTTT.

A few counts support this clone. The V and J genes are TRBV29-1 and TRBJ2-1; 10 bases match TRBD2. This CDR3 is built from 15 residues. J was trimmed by 3 bases and V by 2 bases; bases with no gene match: 4. Germline CDR1 and CDR2: SQVTM and ANQGSEA. CDR3: CSVEKRLAGYNEQFF. For the CDR3, the DNA is TGCAGCGTTGAAAAGAGACTAGCGGGCTACAATGAGCAGTTCTTC.

The chain has TRBV6-5 and TRBJ2-5, with D perhaps being TRBD1 or TRBD2 (6 bases each). The CDR3 runs to 15 residues. Germline V gene sequence: CDR1 MNHEY, CDR2 SVGAGI. V dropped 5 bases and J dropped 11 bases, with 24 bases sitting between them. For the CDR3, the DNA is TGTGCCAGCAGTCAGTTAATACAGGGAGGAGGGGAGCAGTACTTC. It yields the protein CASSQLIQGGGEQYF.

The V and J genes are TRBV28 and TRBJ1-5, with TRBD1 identical over 10 bases. The ends lost 5 bases at V and 8 bases at J; junction bases unmatched: 12. Germline CDR1 MDHEN, CDR2 SYDVKM. The CDR3 sequence is 16 residues long. The CDR3 reads CASSIRTGGWLEPQHF. The CDR3 nucleotides are TGTGCCAGCAGTATAAGGACAGGGGGTTGGTTGGAGCCCCAGCATTTT.

This clone was recorded once. The chain uses TRBV5-4 and TRBJ2-7; 9 nucleotides line up with TRBD2. Germline CDR1 reads SGHNT; CDR2 reads YYREEE (reference sequence). The CDR3 length is 14 residues. The V gene end was trimmed by 2 bases and the J gene end by 0 bases; junction bases not matched to a gene: 0. CDR3 nucleotides: TGTGCCAGCAGCTTTAGCGGGAGCTCCTACGAGCAGTACTTC. Translation gives CASSFSGSSYEQYF.

The rearrangement links TRBV7-9 to TRBJ2-3; D gene unclear. Trimming took off 2 bases at V and 2 bases at J, with 11 bases between the two ends. The CDR3 totals 15 residues. Germline-derived CDR1 and CDR2 are SEHNR and FQNEAQ (reference sequence). The CDR3 DNA sequence: TGTGCCAGCAGCTTACCGGTAGCAGACACAGATACGCAGTATTTT. This gives the protein CASSLPVADTDTQYF.

The V call is TRBV10-2, the J call TRBJ1-2; TRBD1 might be the D (6 bases). Germline CDR1 WSHSY, CDR2 SAAADI. CDR3 length equals 13 residues. V dropped 2 bases and J dropped 6 bases, with 10 bases sitting between them. This CDR3 reads CASSERSGDGYTF. The CDR3 coding sequence is TGCGCCAGCAGTGAGCGATCAGGGGATGGCTACACCTTC.

The table lists this clone with a few counts. The chain links TRBV27 to TRBJ2-3; D not resolved. Trimming took off 5 bases at V and 3 bases at J, with 21 bases between the two ends. Germline V lookup: CDR1 MNHEY, CDR2 SMNVEV (reference sequence). This CDR3 is 17 amino acids long. The CDR3 DNA reads as TGTGCCAGCAGTGAAACCCCGTGGGCTAGTTGGACAGATACGCAGTATTTT. It yields the protein CASSETPWASWTDTQYF.

This clone has a handful of counts. The chain links TRBV27 to TRBJ2-5, with 9 nucleotides matching TRBD1. V lost 5 bases to trimming and J lost 4 bases; unmatched junction nucleotides: 20. This CDR3 region has 19 residues. CDR1 is MNHEY and CDR2 is SMNVEV in the germline V gene (reference sequence). The CDR3 protein is CASSTLIGTIGTGPETQYF. The CDR3, as DNA: TGTGCCAGCAGTACGCTAATTGGGACTATTGGGACAGGGCCAGAGACCCAGTACTTC.

In nucleotides, the CDR3 is TGTGCCTGGACCGTCGGGACAGGGGGCTATGGCTACACCTTC. Its translation is CAWTVGTGGYGYTF. This sequence joins TRBV30 and TRBJ1-2; 11 bases align to TRBD1. CDR3 length equals 14 residues. Losses at the gene ends were 4 bases for V and 4 bases for J; bases not matched to a gene: 5. In germline, CDR1 is GTSNPN, CDR2 SVGIG (reference sequence).

The V call is TRBV15, the J call TRBJ1-2; 9 nucleotides match TRBD1. The CDR3 is 15 residues long. V trimming: 1 base; J trimming: 4 bases; junction bases outside the gene matches: 4. CDR1 LNHNV and CDR2 YYDKDF come from the germline V gene (reference sequence). The CDR3: CATSRGDRVSYGYTF. The CDR3 DNA reads as TGTGCCACCAGCAGAGGGGACAGGGTTAGCTATGGCTACACCTTC.

A few counts support this clone. The genes are TRBV27 and TRBJ2-7; D tentatively fits TRBD1 or TRBD2 (6 bases each). Per the germline V gene, CDR1 is MNHEY and CDR2 is SMNVEV (reference sequence). This CDR3 is built from 13 residues. V was pared by 7 bases and J by 6 bases, with 16 bases between. The CDR3 here is CASTDVEGGEQYF. CDR3 nucleotides: TGTGCCAGCACCGACGTAGAGGGGGGCGAGCAGTACTTC.

The chain recombines TRBV25-1 with TRBJ1-1; tentative D call: TRBD1 (6 bases). This CDR3 comprises 14 residues. Germline assignment: CDR1 MGHDK and CDR2 SYGVNS. V gave up 2 bases and J gave up 3 bases, with 10 bases separating them. The CDR3 sequence: CASSERGADTEAFF. CDR3 nucleotides: TGTGCCAGCAGTGAACGGGGGGCGGACACTGAAGCTTTCTTT.

The chain is built from TRBV4-3 and TRBJ2-2; D is perhaps TRBD2 (5 bases). Germline CDR1 is LGHNA and CDR2 is YSLEER. Trimming stripped 1 base from V and 4 bases from J, with 13 bases between. The CDR3 consists of 16 residues. The CDR3: CASSQGPPGSTGELFF. The CDR3 nucleotides read TGCGCCAGCAGCCAAGGCCCCCCTGGGAGCACCGGGGAGCTGTTTTTT.

The rearrangement links TRBV7-9 to TRBJ2-2; either TRBD1 or TRBD2 may fit D (6 bases each). Trimming removed 7 bases at V and 4 bases at J, with 16 bases between. Germline V gives CDR1 SEHNR, CDR2 FQNEAQ (reference sequence). This CDR3 has 15 residues. The CDR3 is CASTSRGGGTGELFF. As DNA, the CDR3 is TGTGCCAGCACGAGCAGGGGAGGTGGCACCGGGGAGCTGTTTTTT.

The rearrangement links TRBV23-1 to TRBJ2-4, with 15 bases fitting TRBD2. TRBV23-1 is identified as an open reading frame with a role that is uncertain. The CDR3 extends over 18 amino acids. Germline trimming cut 8 bases from V and 9 bases from J; bases unmatched to any gene: 17. CDR3 in DNA: TGCGCCAGCTGGAAGTGGACTAGCGGGAGGGCCGGGTTTTGCATTCAGTACTTC. Translation gives CASWKWTSGRAGFCIQYF.

The chain recombines TRBV28 with TRBJ2-3; either TRBD1 or TRBD2 may fit D (5 bases each). This CDR3 spans 15 amino acids. Trimming shortened V by 5 bases and J by 7 bases, and 19 bases separated the two germline ends. CDR1 is MDHEN, CDR2 SYDVKM, per germline. The CDR3 sequence is CASSDLGTQHHTQYF. CDR3 nucleotide sequence: TGTGCCAGCAGTGACCTTGGGACCCAACATCATACGCAGTATTTT.

V usage is TRBV25-1 and J usage is TRBJ1-2; D uncertain. Trimming stripped 0 bases from V and 9 bases from J, with 11 bases between. Germline loops: CDR1 MGHDK, CDR2 SYGVNS. The CDR3 spans 13 residues. In nucleotides, the CDR3 is TGTGCCAGCAGTGAATACAACGGGTTTAGCTACACCTTC. Its translation: CASSEYNGFSYTF.